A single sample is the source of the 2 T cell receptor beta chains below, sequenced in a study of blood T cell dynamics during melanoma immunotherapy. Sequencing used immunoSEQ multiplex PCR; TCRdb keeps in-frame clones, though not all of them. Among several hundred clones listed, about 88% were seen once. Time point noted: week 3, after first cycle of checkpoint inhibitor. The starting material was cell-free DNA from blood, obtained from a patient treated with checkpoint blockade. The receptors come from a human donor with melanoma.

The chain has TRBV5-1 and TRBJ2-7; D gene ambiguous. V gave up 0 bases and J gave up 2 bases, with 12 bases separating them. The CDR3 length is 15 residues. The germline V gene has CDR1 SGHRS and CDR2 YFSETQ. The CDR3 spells CASSLAGGSPYEQYF. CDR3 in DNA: TGCGCCAGCAGCTTGGCCGGCGGATCTCCCTACGAGCAGTACTTC. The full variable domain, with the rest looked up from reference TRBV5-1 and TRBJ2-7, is KAGVTQTPRYLIKTRGQQVTLSCSPISGHRSVSWYQQTPGQGLQFLFEYFSETQRNKGNFPGRFSGRQFSNSRSEMNVSTLELGDSALYLCASSLAGGSPYEQYFGPGTRLTVT.

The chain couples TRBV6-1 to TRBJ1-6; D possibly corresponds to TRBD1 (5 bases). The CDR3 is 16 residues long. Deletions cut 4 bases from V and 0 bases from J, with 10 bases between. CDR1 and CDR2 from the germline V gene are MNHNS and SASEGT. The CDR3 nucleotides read TGTGCCAGCAGTGTTGGGGCGAGCTCCTATAATTCACCCCTCCACTTT. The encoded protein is CASSVGASSYNSPLHF.